This T cell receptor (beta chain) derives from a study of Ad26.COV2.S vaccination and SARS-CoV-2 variants. Sequencing was performed with immunoSEQ multiplex PCR; in TCRdb, only in-frame clones are kept and a portion is missing. The sample includes fewer than 100,000 clones, 82% of them seen just once. Germline loops: CDR1 SNHLY, CDR2 FYNNEI. Trimming removed 10 bases from V and 4 bases from J; junction bases left unmatched: 3. CDR3 length: 13 residues. Sequencing was performed on peripheral blood, taken after recovery from COVID-19. This sequence joins TRBV2 and TRBJ2-3, with 12 bases fitting TRBD2. This TCR was sampled from a human donor who had recovered from COVID-19. The CDR3 loop reads CATTSGRADTQYF. The CDR3 DNA is TGTGCCACGACTAGCGGGAGAGCAGATACGCAGTATTTT.